This T cell receptor beta chain was retrieved from a study of blood T cell repertoires in COVID-19. The germline gives CDR1 SGHTA, CDR2 FQGNSA. The CDR3 covers 13 residues. The junction had 4 bases not matched to a gene; V was cut back by 4 bases and J by 6 bases. Profiling relied on immunoSEQ multiplex PCR, and the TCRdb table lists in-frame clones only, not all of them. The sample has roughly 53,000 clones, around 79% seen once; the top ten hold about 45%. The J gene is TRBJ2-7, the V gene TRBV7-2; 9 bases are a match to TRBD1. This TCR was sampled from a man in his 70s with active or convalescent COVID-19. Input material: peripheral blood. The CDR3 bases are TGTGCCAGCAGCTCGGGACAGGGTTTCGAGCAGTACTTC. It codes for CASSSGQGFEQYF.